A few counts support the clone carrying this TCR beta chain. Its specificity is not known. Expressed TCRB transcripts were sequenced after all isolated RNA was converted to cDNA. The repertoire was sequenced with immunoSEQ multiplex PCR; TCRdb's copy has only in-frame clones and lacks some. The table includes roughly 500,000 clones, roughly an eighth detected once. The sample comes from a study of beta chain features in type 1 diabetes. Across the whole study: All samples combined gave under 110,000,000 sorted cells for examination.

One heparinised draw of blood, averaging approximately 110 mL, came from each donor. Researchers reported sorting CD4+ naive, central memory, regulatory and stem cell-like memory cells via CD45RO/CCR7/CD25/CD127/CD95/CD27. The CDR3 runs to 14 residues. The germline V gene has CDR1 SGHTA and CDR2 FQGNSA. Unmatched junction bases numbered 6, after V lost 5 bases and J lost 4 bases. Study-level findings and limits: Sequencing used cDNA, and cells with high TCR expression could therefore be over-represented.

Sample: naive CD4+ T cells from blood. The sequence came from a woman younger than 35 in good health. The rearrangement links TRBV7-2 to TRBJ1-2, with 8 bases that match TRBD1. The CDR3 is CASSNQGASYGYTF. In nucleotides, the CDR3 is TGTGCCAGCAGCAACCAGGGGGCGTCCTATGGCTACACCTTC.